One and the same sample provided the 17 T cell receptor beta chains below, sequenced in a study of T cell responses to AZD1222 COVID-19 vaccine. The table came from immunoSEQ multiplex PCR; TCRdb's copy has only in-frame clones and leaves some out. The table shows some 130,000 clones, with roughly 87% occurring only once. This material consisted of peripheral blood, taken 28 days after the second AZD1222 dose. Receptor source: an adult who received the AZD1222 COVID-19 vaccine.

The sample holds one count of this clone. This chain connects TRBV18 to TRBJ1-3; 8 bases are shared with TRBD1. Per the germline V gene, CDR1 is KGHSH and CDR2 is LQKENI. The CDR3 has 16 residues. V lost 2 bases, J lost 2 bases, and 5 bases stayed unmatched. The CDR3 DNA is TGTGCCAGCTCACCAGAGGGACAGGCCACTGGAAACACCATATATTTT. Protein: CASSPEGQATGNTIYF. The full variable domain, its missing parts supplied by reference TRBV18 and TRBJ1-3, is NAGVMQNPRHLVRRRGQEARLRCSPMKGHSHVYWYRQLPEEGLKFMVYLQKENIIDESGMPKERFSAEFPKEGPSILRIQQVVRGDSAAYFCASSPEGQATGNTIYFGEGSWLTVV.

The CDR3, as DNA: TGTGCCAGCAGTAATAGATGGGGCGCCGAAGCTTTCTTT. Its protein is CASSNRWGAEAFF. The chain carries TRBV12-3 or TRBV12-4 and TRBJ1-1, with D possibly TRBD1 on 5 matching bases. The CDR3 runs 13 residues. V was trimmed by 5 bases and J by 8 bases, leaving 15 bases between them.

This sequence joins TRBV9 and TRBJ2-1; D perhaps matches TRBD2 (5 bases). CDR3 size: 18 residues. Per the germline V gene, CDR1 is SGDLS and CDR2 is YYNGEE. The germline V and J ends were trimmed by 4 bases and 0 bases, with 20 bases remaining between them. The CDR3 region is CASSPGLVWPNSYNEQFF. For the CDR3, the DNA is TGTGCCAGCAGCCCCGGACTTGTATGGCCGAACTCCTACAATGAGCAGTTCTTC.

The chain uses TRBV7-6 and TRBJ2-1; 9 bases are shared with TRBD1. This CDR3 contains 15 residues. CDR1 and CDR2 (germline): SGHVS, FNYEAQ. After removal of 5 bases from V and 3 bases from J, the junction contained 5 bases not matched to a gene. CDR3 amino acids: CASSGSTGGYNEQFF. The CDR3 DNA reads as TGTGCCAGCAGCGGATCGACAGGGGGCTACAATGAGCAGTTCTTC.

The genes are TRBV6-5 and TRBJ1-6, with D possibly matching TRBD1 (6 bases). From germline, CDR1 is MNHEY and CDR2 SVGAGI. This CDR3 is 13 amino acids long. Trimming shortened V by 6 bases and J by 7 bases, and 10 bases separated the two germline ends. The CDR3 DNA is TGTGCCAGCAGAGGGGGGGGGAATTCACCCCTCCACTTT. Protein sequence: CASRGGGNSPLHF.

The chain uses TRBV7-2 and TRBJ2-2; TRBD1 matches 8 bases. Germline V gives CDR1 SGHTA, CDR2 FQGNSA. Trimming cost V 4 bases and J 8 bases; bases outside gene matches: 12. The CDR3 totals 16 residues. The DNA of the CDR3 is TGTGCCAGCAGCTCTCAGGGGGCGCTCCGAGGAGGGGAGCTGTTTTTT. Translated, it gives CASSSQGALRGGELFF.

The J gene is TRBJ1-1, the V gene TRBV18, with 9 bases fitting TRBD1. From germline, CDR1 is KGHSH and CDR2 LQKENI. The CDR3 length is 15 residues. V gave up 3 bases and J gave up 6 bases; unmatched junction bases: 8. The CDR3 sequence is CASSPQGQGGSEAFF. In nucleotides, the CDR3 is TGTGCCAGCTCACCCCAGGGACAGGGCGGATCTGAAGCTTTCTTT.

In DNA, the CDR3 is TGTGCCAGCAGCTTGGGCCGGGGCAATCAGCCCCAGCATTTT. It encodes CASSLGRGNQPQHF. The V gene is TRBV5-8, the J gene TRBJ1-5, with D unclear. The germline CDR1 and CDR2 sequences are SGHTS and YDEGEE. Trimming stripped 0 bases from V and 2 bases from J, with 6 bases between. The CDR3 spans 14 residues.

CDR3 sequence: CASSLSAITVGTEAFF. The CDR3 DNA reads TGTGCCAGCAGCTTAAGCGCTATTACGGTAGGGACTGAAGCTTTCTTT. The chain is built from TRBV7-3 and TRBJ1-1, with no clear D. Trimming removed 1 base from V and 5 bases from J, with 17 bases in between. CDR3 length equals 16 residues. Germline CDR1 and CDR2: SGHTA and FQGTGA.

This chain connects TRBV19 to TRBJ1-3, with no clear D. The CDR3 consists of 13 residues. Trimming left V 3 bases short and J 3 bases short, with 6 bases between. Germline V gene sequence: CDR1 LNHDA, CDR2 SQIVND (reference sequence). The CDR3 sequence is CASSIGIGNTIYF. DNA of the CDR3: TGTGCCAGTAGTATTGGGATTGGAAACACCATATATTTT. The whole variable domain, remainder taken from reference TRBV19 and TRBJ1-3, is DGGITQSPKYLFRKEGQNVTLSCEQNLNHDAMYWYRQDPGQGLRLIYYSQIVNDFQKGDIAEGYSVSREKKESFPLTVTSAQKNPTAFYLCASSIGIGNTIYFGEGSWLTVV.

The rearrangement uses TRBV3-1 (or the pseudogene TRBV3-2) and TRBJ1-2; no definite D call. The CDR3 length is 12 residues. Trimming shortened V by 1 base and J by 4 bases, and 4 bases separated the two germline ends. Germline CDR1 reads LGHDT; CDR2 reads YNNKEL (reference sequence). This CDR3 is CASSQAAYGYTF. CDR3 DNA sequence: TGTGCCAGCAGCCAAGCGGCCTATGGCTACACCTTC.

The chain carries TRBV6-5 and TRBJ2-7, with D possibly called TRBD1 or TRBD2 (6 bases each). The germline gives CDR1 MNHEY, CDR2 SVGAGI. There are 13 residues in the CDR3. The V end lost 3 bases, the J end lost 6 bases, and 12 bases lay between the germline ends. This CDR3 is CASSYSGALEQYF. Here the CDR3 DNA reads TGTGCCAGCAGTTATTCGGGGGCACTCGAGCAGTACTTC.

This clone was seen a handful of times. The chain recombines TRBV6-2 or TRBV6-3 with TRBJ1-5; TRBD1 agrees at 10 bases. Germline assignment: CDR1 MNHEY and CDR2 SVGEGT. The CDR3 extends over 15 amino acids. V lost 6 bases and J lost 3; bases outside the gene matches: 5. CDR3 sequence (DNA): TGTGCCAGCAGCTGGGACAGGGGAAACAATCAGCCCCAGCATTTT. The encoded protein is CASSWDRGNNQPQHF.

The chain carries TRBV5-1 and TRBJ2-3, with TRBD1 as a possible D gene (5 bases). V was pared by 1 base and J by 8 bases, with 11 bases between. The CDR3 covers 13 residues. Germline V CDR1 and CDR2: SGHRS, YFSETQ. As DNA, the CDR3 is TGCGCCAGCAGCTTGACAGGACCAAGTACGCAGTATTTT. Translating gives CASSLTGPSTQYF.

The V and J genes are TRBV6-2 or TRBV6-3 and TRBJ2-7; D remains ambiguous. The V and J ends lost 4 bases and 11 bases respectively, with 15 bases between them. The CDR3 sequence is 12 residues long. Per germline, CDR1 MNHEY and CDR2 SVGEGT. CDR3 nucleotides: TGTGCCAGCAGTTCCCCCTTTCTGTCGGAGTACTTC. It codes for CASSSPFLSEYF.

This chain joins TRBV7-6 and TRBJ1-5, with 9 bases that match TRBD1. Trimming at V came to 5 bases and at J to 7 bases, leaving 9 bases not matched to a gene. Germline values: CDR1 SGHVS, CDR2 FNYEAQ. This CDR3 spans 15 amino acids. In DNA, the CDR3 is TGTGCCAGCAGCCCCCAGGACAGGGGTGGGCAGCCCCAGCATTTT. This encodes CASSPQDRGGQPQHF.

The chain has TRBV5-1 and TRBJ2-7; D possibly corresponds to TRBD1 (6 bases). The germline V and J ends were trimmed by 4 bases and 3 bases, with 17 bases remaining between them. Germline CDR1 reads SGHRS; CDR2 reads YFSETQ. CDR3 length equals 15 residues. Written as DNA, the CDR3 is TGCGCCAGCAGCGCGGCCGGGACCAGGGGCTACGAGCAGTACTTC. This encodes CASSAAGTRGYEQYF. The full variable domain, completed using reference TRBV5-1 and TRBJ2-7, is KAGVTQTPRYLIKTRGQQVTLSCSPISGHRSVSWYQQTPGQGLQFLFEYFSETQRNKGNFPGRFSGRQFSNSRSEMNVSTLELGDSALYLCASSAAGTRGYEQYFGPGTRLTVT.